Listed here is a single TCR beta chain. The antigen remains undetermined. The data were taken from a study of PD-1 blockade in classical Hodgkin lymphoma. Every one of the patients relapsed after autologous stem cell transplantation (brentuximab vedotin exposure was variable). V was pared by 8 bases and J by 0 bases, with 14 bases between. From germline, CDR1 is MNHEY and CDR2 SVGAGI. There are 15 residues in the CDR3. Study-wide findings and caveats: Relapsed/refractory patients reportedly had the lowest baseline TCR diversity, below newly diagnosed patients, who were below healthy donors. Baseline diversity in complete responders resembled that of newly diagnosed patients. Excluded were patients who started nivolumab under 1 year after ASCT, a group that had lower diversity. Reasons behind the repertoire differences stay unclear, perhaps disease activity or earlier therapy.

Generated by immunoSEQ multiplex PCR, the TCRdb table keeps only in-frame clones and is missing some. The sample shows more than 140,000 clones, under 85% of them seen only once. The receptor's source is a human donor with classical Hodgkin lymphoma. The sample consisted of peripheral blood mononuclear cells (PBMCs), taken before the second cycle of nivolumab. V gene TRBV6-5 combines with J gene TRBJ2-1; D is possibly TRBD1 or TRBD2 (6 bases each). CDR3 sequence: CASLGGPGSYNEQFF. In DNA, the CDR3 is TGTGCCAGCCTTGGGGGGCCTGGCTCCTACAATGAGCAGTTCTTC.